The T cell receptor (beta chain) described here comes from a study of blood T cell repertoires in COVID-19. Per the original methods: From reference gene primer amplification, estimates of nucleated cell counts were derived. TCRdb's copy holds only in-frame clones and misses some; the assay was immunoSEQ multiplex PCR. D and trimming come from the DNA, and the V and J calls and clone size come from that table. This table holds around 130,000 clones, 80% to 90% found once. The germline CDR1 and CDR2 sequences are SQVTM and ANQGSEA. The CDR3 is made up of 11 amino acids. V lost 8 bases, J lost 6 bases, and 13 bases lay in between.

This sequence was found in a woman aged 45-65 years with acute COVID-19. Sequencing was performed on PBMCs or T cells enriched from blood (not recorded which). The chain carries TRBV29-1 and TRBJ1-2; D is ambiguous. The CDR3 bases are TGCAGCTCGCGGAGTAGTAATGGCTACACCTTC. The encoded protein is CSSRSSNGYTF. The full variable domain, its missing parts supplied by reference TRBV29-1 and TRBJ1-2, is SAVISQKPSRDICQRGTSLTIQCQVDSQVTMMFWYRQQPGQSLTLIATANQGSEATYESGFVIDKFPISRPNLTFSTLTVSNMSPEDSSIYLCSSRSSNGYTFGSGTRLTVV.